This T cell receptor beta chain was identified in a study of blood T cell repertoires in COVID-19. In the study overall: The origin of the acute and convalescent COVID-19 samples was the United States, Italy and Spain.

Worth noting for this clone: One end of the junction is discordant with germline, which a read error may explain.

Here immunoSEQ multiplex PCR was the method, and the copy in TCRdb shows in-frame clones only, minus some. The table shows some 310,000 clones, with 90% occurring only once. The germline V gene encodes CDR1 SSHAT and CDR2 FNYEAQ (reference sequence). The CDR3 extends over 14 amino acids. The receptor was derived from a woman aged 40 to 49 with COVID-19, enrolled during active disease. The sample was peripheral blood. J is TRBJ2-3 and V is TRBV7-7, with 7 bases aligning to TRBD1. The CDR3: CASSLDRSTDTQYF. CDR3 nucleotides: TGTGCTAGCAGCTTGGACAGGAGCACAGATACGCAGTATTTT.